This T cell receptor beta chain is from a study of human T cells and chemical hapten exposure (dated by TCRdb to the early 2020s). About the full investigation: For sensitization, 2% DPC in acetone was applied to a 2 cm by 2 cm area of upper inner arm skin. Patients additionally received weekly therapeutic DPC doses to the scalp throughout the roughly 25-week study period. Blood samples were taken from patients before sensitization (week 0) and then at 2, 6 and about 24 weeks after DPC sensitization. The patient cohort, mostly female, included alopecia areata with under or over 50% scalp involvement, alopecia totalis and alopecia universalis. Patch tests used Finn chambers with 0.01% DPC on the upper back, scored after 6 days by International Contact Dermatitis Research Group standards. Nearly 30 alopecia patients provided blood for TCR sequencing at one to four time points (pre-sensitization, 2, 6 and 24 weeks). The libraries were sequenced as a pool, and the TCR yield per sample differed mostly because of small variations in library volumes within the pool. Both TCR alpha and TCR beta chains were sequenced from each blood RNA sample. In alopecia patients, the study followed how the peripheral blood TCR repertoire changed in vivo over primary and secondary sensitization to diphenylcyclopropenone (DPC), a hapten.

Beyond this particular receptor, the publication reports: Because all patients had alopecia, a presumed autoimmune disease, the immune response of the patients might differ from that of healthy individuals. Compared with pre-sensitization or healthy control sets, expanded TCRs formed significantly more large CDR3 similarity clusters, which is consistent with antigen-driven responses. The number of PT1 expanded TCRs positively correlated with patch test score, significant at thresholds 8, 16 and 32 but not 4. DPC sensitization did not change how many TCRs were above 1 in 1000 frequency, and no evidence was found of alterations in global repertoire structure. After repeated subsampling, the strength of the expansion versus patch-test correlation and the threshold at which it became significant changed.

This clonotype was detected a few times. It has no known antigen specificity. There are no base qualities to consult, and no much larger clone falls within one base. Receptor amplification or capture employed RACE. TCRdb shows the sequencer as NextSeq 500. During library preparation, unique molecular identifiers were attached to individual cDNA molecules so that TCRs could be counted in a quantitative, reproducible way. The published analysis was carried out like this. The median number of TCRs per sample was 85,000 to 100,000, ranging from roughly 20,000 to 690,600. V, J and CDR3 annotation of the TCR reads was performed with the Decombinator software suite. For the PS versus PT1 abundance plots, all samples were subsampled to the same number of TCRs (28,000). Expanded TCRs were defined as absent before sensitization and observed at least eight times at the 2-week time point. TCRdb's own reprocessing of the public reads used fastp at Q25 and MiXCR and kept productive beta chains. Identical CDR3 protein sequences are pooled into one entry, listed with their most common genes and DNA. The authors' filters were not applied to this entry. This sample gives about 39,000 distinct CDR3 sequences in total; approximately 11% of them show up just once. Roughly 2.1% of the sample is held by the ten biggest clonotypes.

V loses 3 bases, J loses 4 bases, and the germline ends lie 10 bases apart. CDR1 and CDR2, per the germline V gene, are MDHEN and SYDVKM. CDR3 length: 14 amino acids, cysteine to phenylalanine. Only CDR3 DNA remains: 42 bases, in frame from the first base. This sample's time point label indicates: patch test 3, about 24 weeks after DPC sensitization. Interpreted using the paper, the treatment or condition label stands for: therapeutic diphenylcyclopropenone sensitization with weekly scalp DPC. Total RNA was extracted from unfractionated whole blood that had been collected in Tempus Blood RNA tubes. Blood at each patch-test visit was drawn before the patch test was applied. Patients were eligible if aged 18 to 70, diagnosed with alopecia and judged suitable for DPC therapy, and pregnant patients were excluded.

The rearrangement combines TRBV28 with TRBJ1-3, with an unclear D gene assignment. This receptor was obtained from a woman in her 40s with alopecia areata. Some clones in this sample may be carry-over from other donors' samples. Sequences were derived from whole blood, sampled in connection with sensitization to the hapten diphenylcyclopropenone (DPC). The nucleotide sequence reads as follows: TGTGCCAGCAGTTTGGTCCAGGCAGGAAACACCATATATTTT. Its protein reads: CASSLVQAGNTIYF. The variable domain in full, with residues beyond the CDR3 obtained from the reference TRBV28 and TRBJ1-3 genes, is DVKVTQSSRYLVKRTGEKVFLECVQDMDHENMFWYRQDPGLGLRLIYFSYDVKMKEKGDIPEGYSVSREKKERFSLILESASTNQTSMYLCASSLVQAGNTIYFGEGSWLTVV.